This T cell receptor beta chain was documented in a study of OX40 agonist ivuxolimab in advanced cancers. The wider study: With a range of roughly 20 to 90, age averaged roughly 60 years, and 65% to 90% were male. Participants could have had prior anti-PD-1, anti-PD-L1 or anti-CTLA-4 therapy, and 40% had some. Partial responses were recorded for three patients, including one with hepatocellular carcinoma and two with cutaneous melanoma.

General observations from the study: Normalized T-cell clonal expansion was also low in a subset of nonresponders.

Germline CDR1 and CDR2: SGHTA and FQGNSA. The CDR3 runs 16 residues. V lost 5 bases and J lost 5; bases outside the gene matches: 13. Assay used: immunoSEQ multiplex PCR; TCRdb lists only in-frame clones, some missing. The table lists 91,000 or so clones, under 90% of them singletons. Points on this clone: Antigen specificity is unknown.

The chain has TRBV7-2 and TRBJ2-5; 8 bases are shared with TRBD2. Sequencing was performed on CD4+ or CD8+ T cells sorted from blood, taken in a trial of the OX40 agonist ivuxolimab. This clonotype was obtained from an adult with an advanced solid tumor such as melanoma, head and neck, liver or kidney cancer. CDR3 sequence reads: CASSQGSGSRWETQYF. CDR3 DNA sequence: TGTGCCAGCAGCCAAGGGAGCGGGAGTAGGTGGGAGACCCAGTACTTC.